This T cell receptor (beta chain) was identified during a study of blood T cell repertoires in COVID-19. The protocol was immunoSEQ multiplex PCR, while the TCRdb copy is restricted to in-frame clones and leaves out a portion. The data contain over 200,000 clones, around 85% of them seen just once; the ten biggest clones take up 5.1%. The CDR3 sequence is 12 residues long. Per the germline V gene, CDR1 is SQVTM and CDR2 is ANQGSEA. V was shortened by 5 bases and J by 0 bases, with 8 bases between the two germline ends. The sample comprised peripheral blood. This clonotype originated in a human donor in a cohort sampled during active COVID-19. The chain joins TRBV29-1 to TRBJ2-7; D gene unclear. The CDR3 DNA follows: TGCAGCGTTCTCGGTAGCTCCTACGAGCAGTACTTC. The encoded protein is CSVLGSSYEQYF.